Following are 32 T cell receptor beta chains from one sample sequenced in a study of T cells after yellow fever vaccination (dated by TCRdb to between 2018 and 2020). The treatment or condition label here, explained by the study, means: live attenuated yellow fever vaccine strain. The library was built by means of 5' RACE. The data were produced on an Illumina NovaSeq 6000. Using fastp trimming at Q25 and MiXCR clonotype assembly, TCRdb reanalyzed the public sequencing data and kept in-frame beta chains. Each CDR3 protein appears once, grouped with its most common genes and DNA. For this sample there are hundreds of thousands of distinct CDR3 sequences; 9.5% to 15% appear just once. The ten largest account for roughly 3% of the sample. The starting material was CD4+ T cells sorted from PBMCs, obtained 15 days after the yellow fever booster vaccination. All receptors derive from a man between 18 and 29 years old who received the YFV17D yellow fever vaccine.

This clonotype came up a few times. Here the CDR3 reads CASSQSRTGGYEQYF. The CDR3 nucleotides read TGCGCCAGCAGCCAGTCCAGGACAGGGGGGTACGAGCAGTACTTC. This chain joins TRBV4-3 and TRBJ2-7; 10 nucleotides match TRBD1. The V gene end was trimmed by 3 bases and the J gene end by 4 bases; junction bases not matched to a gene: 6. Per germline, CDR1 LGHNA and CDR2 YSLEER. There are 15 residues in the CDR3.

V and J are TRBV14 and TRBJ2-6; D remains ambiguous. Germline values: CDR1 SGHDN, CDR2 FVKESK. The germline V and J ends were trimmed by 1 base and 0 bases, with 10 bases remaining between them. The CDR3 covers 17 residues. This CDR3 reads CASSQVFGSSGANVLTF. CDR3 nucleotide sequence: TGTGCCAGCAGCCAAGTATTCGGAAGCTCTGGGGCCAACGTCCTGACTTTC. The variable domain in full, with the rest retrieved from reference TRBV14 and TRBJ2-6, is EAGVTQFPSHSVIEKGQTVTLRCDPISGHDNLYWYRRVMGKEIKFLLHFVKESKQDESGMPNNRFLAERTGGTYSTLKVQPAELEDSGVYFCASSQVFGSSGANVLTFGAGSRLTVL.

This clonotype has a handful of counts. J is TRBJ2-3 and V is TRBV5-1, with D possibly matching TRBD1 (5 bases). The germline gives CDR1 SGHRS, CDR2 YFSETQ. The CDR3 is made up of 14 amino acids. V lost 0 bases to trimming and J lost 4 bases, with 9 bases between them. This CDR3 is CASSLAPGSDTQYF. Written as DNA, the CDR3 is TGCGCCAGCAGCTTGGCGCCAGGGTCAGATACGCAGTATTTT.

This chain connects TRBV5-1 to TRBJ2-4; D is ambiguous. Trimming pared 0 bases from V and 1 base from J, leaving 8 bases between. This CDR3 region has 15 residues. The germline V gene has CDR1 SGHRS and CDR2 YFSETQ. The CDR3: CASSLGSCAKNIQYF. The CDR3 DNA reads TGCGCCAGCAGCTTGGGCAGTTGTGCCAAAAACATTCAGTACTTC.

This clonotype turned up a few times. The chain carries TRBV7-9 and TRBJ1-1; 7 bases align to TRBD1. The CDR3 has 18 residues. The junction had 24 bases not matched to a gene; V was cut back by 5 bases and J by 9 bases. Per the germline V gene, CDR1 is SEHNR and CDR2 is FQNEAQ (reference sequence). As DNA, the CDR3 is TGTGCCAGCAGCCCCCGGACAGGACCACTCAAGGAGCGCGGAAAAGCTTTCTTT. It specifies CASSPRTGPLKERGKAFF.

The chain links TRBV7-2 to TRBJ1-1; D gene ambiguous. The CDR3 is 13 residues long. Trimming left V 2 bases short and J 5 bases short, with 9 bases between. The germline V gene encodes CDR1 SGHTA and CDR2 FQGNSA. Here the CDR3 reads CASSLTEGTEAFF. DNA for the CDR3: TGTGCCAGCAGCTTAACCGAGGGAACTGAAGCTTTCTTT.

This clonotype was seen more than once but under ten times. The chain links TRBV28 to TRBJ2-5; D assignment may be TRBD1 or TRBD2 (5 bases each). Looked up from germline, CDR1 is MDHEN and CDR2 is SYDVKM. CDR3 size: 14 residues. V lost 5 bases and J lost 1, with 11 bases in between. For the CDR3, the DNA is TGTGCCAGCAGTCAAGGGACCTTCCAAGAGACCCAGTACTTC. Its protein product is CASSQGTFQETQYF.

This clonotype showed up just a few times. The V call is TRBV7-2, the J call TRBJ2-7; D is perhaps TRBD2 (6 bases). V gave up 8 bases and J gave up 5 bases, with 16 bases separating them. The V gene's germline CDR1 is SGHTA and CDR2 FQGNSA. The CDR3 has 13 amino acids. The CDR3 bases are TGTGCCAGCCTTTTGGGTAGCGGCCACGAGCAGTACTTC. This encodes CASLLGSGHEQYF.

This clonotype was found many times. This chain joins TRBV5-1 and TRBJ2-5, with D maybe TRBD1 (6 bases). There are 14 residues in the CDR3. Germline lookup yields CDR1 SGHRS and CDR2 YFSETQ. Trimming cost V 0 bases and J 9 bases, with 15 bases left between them. CDR3 region: CASSLETPQGAQYF. DNA of the CDR3: TGCGCCAGCAGCTTGGAGACGCCACAGGGAGCCCAGTACTTC.

This clonotype was seen many times. The chain uses TRBV7-2 and TRBJ2-1, with 7 bases that match TRBD1. J lost 4 bases, V lost 5 bases, and 8 bases had no gene match. This CDR3 spans 15 amino acids. The germline gives CDR1 SGHTA, CDR2 FQGNSA. The DNA for the CDR3 is TGTGCCAGCAGCCGTGCAACAGGGGAGTACAATGAGCAGTTCTTC. Its translation: CASSRATGEYNEQFF.

The gene calls are TRBV6-2 or TRBV6-3 and TRBJ1-2; 7 bases map to TRBD1. CDR1 MNHEY and CDR2 SVGEGT come from the germline V gene. There are 13 residues in the CDR3. Trimming cost V 6 bases and J 9 bases; bases outside gene matches: 10. The DNA for the CDR3 is TGTGCCAGCAGAGAGGGACAGTCTAAATGCTACACCTTC. Translated: CASREGQSKCYTF.

This clonotype was recorded many times. The chain employs TRBV5-6 and TRBJ2-7; TRBD1 agrees at 8 bases. This CDR3 has 15 amino acids. The junction had 8 bases not matched to a gene; V was cut back by 0 bases and J by 6 bases. CDR1 and CDR2 from the germline V gene are SGHDT and YYEEEE. CDR3 in amino acids: CASSLAPGQGSEQYV. CDR3 in DNA: TGTGCCAGCAGCTTGGCCCCCGGACAGGGTAGCGAGCAGTACGTC.

This clonotype was seen more than once but under ten times. The J gene is TRBJ2-3, the V gene TRBV10-1; 15 bases fit TRBD2. J was trimmed by 6 bases and V by 5 bases; bases with no gene match: 6. The CDR3 loop spans 16 amino acids. Per germline, CDR1 WNHNN and CDR2 SYGVQD (reference sequence). CDR3 region: CASSSAGTSGGDTQYF. DNA for the CDR3: TGCGCCAGCAGTTCAGCGGGGACTAGCGGGGGGGATACGCAGTATTTT.

This clonotype was recorded many times. CDR3 nucleotide sequence: TGCGCCAGCAGCCATGGACGGGCAAATTCACCCCTCCACTTT. It is translated as CASSHGRANSPLHF. The chain carries TRBV4-3 and TRBJ1-6; unclear D gene. V was clipped by 3 bases and J by 7 bases, with 10 bases between them. Germline values: CDR1 LGHNA, CDR2 YSLEER. The CDR3 loop spans 14 amino acids.

The V and J genes are TRBV29-1 and TRBJ1-2, with a tentative D call TRBD1 (5 bases). Germline loops: CDR1 SQVTM, CDR2 ANQGSEA. The length of the CDR3 is 13 residues. Trimming took 4 bases from V and 2 from J, leaving 11 bases between them. The CDR3 loop is CSVAGRENYGYTF. Written as DNA, the CDR3 is TGCAGCGTTGCAGGCAGGGAGAACTATGGCTACACCTTC.

V gene TRBV28 combines with J gene TRBJ1-5, with D unclear. Germline CDR1 reads MDHEN; CDR2 reads SYDVKM. V was shortened by 4 bases and J by 9 bases, with 10 bases between the two germline ends. The CDR3 contains 12 residues. CDR3 in DNA: TGTGCCAGCAGTTCTCGCGGGCGGCCCCAGCATTTT. As protein: CASSSRGRPQHF.

In this sample, this clonotype turned up many times. The rearrangement uses TRBV5-6 and TRBJ2-5; D not certain. The CDR3 covers 14 residues. Germline V gene sequence: CDR1 SGHDT, CDR2 YYEEEE. Trimming took off 7 bases at V and 5 bases at J, with 18 bases between the two ends. CDR3 residues: CASVQALVRETQYF. CDR3 DNA: TGTGCCAGCGTGCAGGCCCTCGTTCGCGAGACCCAGTACTTC.

Comment on this clonotype: A junction boundary mismatches the germline segment, possibly from a read error. The chain uses TRBV20-1 and TRBJ1-5; D might be TRBD1 (5 bases). Per germline, CDR1 DFQATT and CDR2 SNEGSKA (reference sequence). The CDR3 length is 15 residues. CDR3 bases: TGCAGTGCTAGAGGGACGACAGATAGCAATCAGTCCCAGCATTTT. Protein sequence: CSARGTTDSNQSQHF.

CDR3 in amino acids: CASSLGQGEWNTQYF. CDR3 DNA: TGTGCCAGCTCCCTTGGACAGGGAGAATGGAATACGCAGTATTTT. V and J are TRBV18 and TRBJ2-3, with 8 bases aligning to TRBD1. The CDR3 totals 15 residues. V lost 6 bases to trimming and J lost 7 bases; unmatched junction nucleotides: 12. The germline V gene encodes CDR1 KGHSH and CDR2 LQKENI. Drawing the rest from reference TRBV18 and TRBJ2-3, the complete variable domain is NAGVMQNPRHLVRRRGQEARLRCSPMKGHSHVYWYRQLPEEGLKFMVYLQKENIIDESGMPKERFSAEFPKEGPSILRIQQVVRGDSAAYFCASSLGQGEWNTQYFGPGTRLTVL.

This clonotype appeared a few times. The chain recombines TRBV4-2 with TRBJ2-7; 9 bases line up with TRBD1. Trimming removed 4 bases from V and 6 bases from J; junction bases left unmatched: 13. CDR1 LGHNA and CDR2 YNFKEQ come from the germline V gene. This CDR3 is built from 16 residues. The CDR3 sequence: CASSPGTGGNPLEQYF. CDR3 DNA: TGTGCCAGCAGCCCGGGTACAGGGGGCAATCCCCTCGAGCAGTACTTC.

The CDR3 reads CASSTREIFLKIWETQYF. The CDR3 DNA sequence: TGTGCTAGCTCCACTCGAGAGATTTTTCTGAAAATATGGGAGACCCAGTACTTC. The V gene is TRBV7-7, the J gene TRBJ2-5, with D hard to call. This CDR3 has 18 amino acids. CDR1 is SSHAT and CDR2 is FNYEAQ in the germline V gene (reference sequence). Filled out from reference TRBV7-7 and TRBJ2-5, the complete variable domain reads GAGVSQSPRYKVTKRGQDVTLRCDPISSHATLYWYQQALGQGPEFLTYFNYEAQPDKSGLPSDRFSAERPEGSISTLTIQRTEQRDSAMYRCASSTREIFLKIWETQYFGPGTRLLVL.

This clonotype was found a few times. This chain connects TRBV23-1 to TRBJ2-7, with unresolved D. TRBV23-1 is reported as an ORF; its role is uncertain. V was pared by 0 bases and J by 3 bases, with 6 bases between. CDR3 length: 13 amino acids. As DNA, the CDR3 is TGCGCCAGCAGTCAATCACCAAGCTACGAGCAGTACTTC. It codes for CASSQSPSYEQYF.

This clonotype was counted only a few times. The chain has TRBV4-1 and TRBJ1-2; 10 nucleotides match TRBD1. The CDR3 spans 18 residues. Germline V gene data show CDR1 as MGHRA and CDR2 as YSYEKL. After removal of 0 bases from V and 8 bases from J, the junction contained 15 bases not matched to a gene. DNA for the CDR3: TGCGCCAGCAGCCAAGAGTTAGAAACGGAGACAGGGGGCTCCGGCTACACCTTC. It yields the protein CASSQELETETGGSGYTF.

This clonotype was seen a few times. The rearrangement joins TRBV7-2 to TRBJ1-1; no clear D. The V end was cut by 1 base, the J end by 7 bases, with 10 bases between. Germline V CDR1 and CDR2: SGHTA, FQGNSA. This CDR3 region has 13 residues. The CDR3 coding sequence is TGTGCCAGCAGCTTAGGGATAGAGGTTGAAGCTTTCTTT. It encodes CASSLGIEVEAFF.

This clonotype turned up a few times. The chain links TRBV3-1 to TRBJ2-6; tentative D call: TRBD1 (6 bases). Trimming stripped 8 bases from V and 2 bases from J, with 16 bases between. The CDR3 totals 16 residues. Germline CDR1 is LGHDT and CDR2 is YNNKEL (reference sequence). For the CDR3, the DNA is TGTGCCAGCGGGGCAGGGACAAGAACTGGGGCCAACGTCCTGACTTTC. Translating it yields CASGAGTRTGANVLTF.

This clonotype was detected many times. V gene TRBV9 combines with J gene TRBJ1-6; D is undetermined. V was trimmed by 5 bases and J by 7 bases, leaving 7 bases between them. CDR1 is SGDLS and CDR2 is YYNGEE in the germline V gene. The CDR3 spans 12 residues. Here the CDR3 DNA reads TGTGCCAGCAGTGTGGGGAATTCACCCCTCCACTTT. The encoded protein is CASSVGNSPLHF. Filled out from reference TRBV9 and TRBJ1-6, the complete variable domain reads DSGVTQTPKHLITATGQRVTLRCSPRSGDLSVYWYQQSLDQGLQFLIQYYNGEERAKGNILERFSAQQFPDLHSELNLSSLELGDSALYFCASSVGNSPLHFGNGTRLTVT.

The table lists this clonotype with a few counts. The V call is TRBV5-4, the J call TRBJ2-2; either TRBD1 or TRBD2 may fit D (5 bases each). In germline, CDR1 is SGHNT, CDR2 YYREEE (reference sequence). The CDR3 length is 13 residues. The germline V and J ends were trimmed by 3 bases and 5 bases, with 8 bases remaining between them. DNA of the CDR3: TGTGCCAGCAGCTCCAGGGAGACCGGGGAGCTGTTTTTT. It encodes CASSSRETGELFF.

This clonotype was seen ten or more times. This rearrangement joins TRBV5-1 to TRBJ2-5; a possible D gene is TRBD1 (5 bases). Trimming removed 3 bases at V and 5 bases at J, with 14 bases between. Looked up from germline, CDR1 is SGHRS and CDR2 is YFSETQ. The CDR3 is made up of 14 amino acids. The CDR3 sequence: CASSSSRAGETQYF. In DNA, the CDR3 is TGCGCCAGCAGCTCCAGCAGGGCAGGGGAGACCCAGTACTTC.

The table lists this clonotype with a few counts. J is TRBJ2-7 and V is TRBV6-2 or TRBV6-3; TRBD1 is a possible D gene (6 bases). The CDR3 has 15 amino acids. The V and J ends lost 5 bases and 12 bases respectively, with 26 bases between them. Per germline, CDR1 MNHEY and CDR2 SVGEGT. The CDR3 loop is CASSTPRGEFRRPYF. The CDR3, as DNA: TGTGCCAGCAGTACCCCCAGGGGAGAGTTTCGGAGACCGTACTTC.

This chain joins TRBV11-2 and TRBJ2-7; D is possibly TRBD2 (7 bases). Germline CDR1 and CDR2: SGHAT and FQNNGV. Trimming cost V 2 bases and J 3 bases, with 17 bases left between them. The length of the CDR3 is 16 residues. The CDR3 loop reads CASSLRGRDGYYEQYF. DNA of the CDR3: TGTGCCAGCAGCTTAAGGGGGAGGGACGGGTACTACGAGCAGTACTTC. Variable domain in full (rest from reference TRBV11-2 and TRBJ2-7): EAGVAQSPRYKIIEKRQSVAFWCNPISGHATLYWYQQILGQGPKLLIQFQNNGVVDDSQLPKDRFSAERLKGVDSTLKIQPAKLEDSAVYLCASSLRGRDGYYEQYFGPGTRLTVT.

This clonotype was counted only a few times. The chain combines TRBV5-1 with TRBJ2-1; TRBD1 aligns across 8 bases. The CDR3 contains 14 residues. V was pared by 4 bases and J by 6 bases, with 6 bases of the junction left unmatched. Germline CDR1 reads SGHRS; CDR2 reads YFSETQ. CDR3 DNA sequence: TGCGCCAGCAGCAAGAGGCAGGGGGCCAATGAGCAGTTCTTC. Its protein is CASSKRQGANEQFF.

The gene calls are TRBV1 and TRBJ1-2. TRBV1 corresponds to a pseudogene. This CDR3 has 14 amino acids. CDR3 bases: TGCACCAGCGGCAGAAAGCCAGAAGAGTTTTCCGGCACCTTC. It translates to CTSGRKPEEFSGTF.